These T cell receptor beta chains were read from a single sample in a study of quantifying T cell responses using KT2 cells. TCRdb ran MiXCR on the UMI-ligation and nested PCR reads and lists one entry per CDR3 protein. The sample contains some 43,000 distinct CDR3 sequences, over 15% of which appear only once. Sequencing was carried out using PBMCs spiked with cells of the T cell clone KT2. All receptors derive from a human donor. CDR3s include the opening cysteine and the closing phenylalanine or tryptophan. The D gene is left open where the match is weak. Expanded clones are given a class, and other clones once, few, many or no size at all.

TGTGCCAGCAGTTCTTCAGGGGCTGTAGCCAAAAACATTCAGTACTTC	CASSSSGAVAKNIQYF	TRBV12-3/TRBV12-4	TRBJ2-4	NA	NA
TGCAGCGTTGGGCCCCCCCGGGGAAGCTCCTACGAGCAGTACTTC	CSVGPPRGSSYEQYF	TRBV29-1	TRBJ2-7	NA	NA
TGTGCCAGCAGCGGGGGAGATATGCTGACGCAGTATTTT	CASSGGDMLTQYF	TRBV2	TRBJ2-3	many	NA
TGTGCCAGCAGGAGCGGGGGATGGACCGGGGAGCTGTTTTTT	CASRSGGWTGELFF	TRBV7-3	TRBJ2-2	NA	TRBD2
TGTGCCAGCAGGAAAACAGGGTTGCATGCGAACACTGAAGCTTTCTTT	CASRKTGLHANTEAFF	TRBV6-2/TRBV6-3	TRBJ1-1	few	NA
TGTGCCAGCAGAGGGACAGGGGAACATTCACCCCTCCACTTT	CASRGTGEHSPLHF	TRBV12-3/TRBV12-4	TRBJ1-6	NA	TRBD1
TGTGCCACCAGTTCACAGGGGAACAATCAGCCCCAGCATTTT	CATSSQGNNQPQHF	TRBV15	TRBJ1-5	NA	TRBD1
TGTGCCAGCGGCGGGTTCGGCTCTGGGGCCAACGTCCTGACTTTC	CASGGFGSGANVLTF	TRBV4-2	TRBJ2-6	few	NA
TGTGCCAGCAGAGCGCACGGGGGGTCCACTGAAGCTTTCTTT	CASRAHGGSTEAFF	TRBV13	TRBJ1-1	NA	NA
TGCGCCAGCAAGCCCCTCGGGGATTCACCCCTCCACTTT	CASKPLGDSPLHF	TRBV5-1	TRBJ1-6	NA	NA
TGTGCCAGCAGGTCCGACAGCGCTGGATTTTCCGGCTACACCTTC	CASRSDSAGFSGYTF	TRBV2	TRBJ1-2	NA	NA
TGTGCCATCAGTGGCGGGGGCAGGGAAGAGACCCAGTACTTC	CAISGGGREETQYF	TRBV10-3	TRBJ2-5	NA	NA
TGCAGCGTTTGGACTAGCGGTGTCGCCTACAATGAGCAGTTCTTC	CSVWTSGVAYNEQFF	TRBV29-1	TRBJ2-1	few	TRBD2
TGCGCCAGCAGCTTGCGCTTCGGGGCGGTCACAGATACGCAGTATTTT	CASSLRFGAVTDTQYF	TRBV5-1	TRBJ2-3	NA	NA
TGTGCCAGCAGCTTTGACAGGGTGGGGAGGCCCCAGCATTTT	CASSFDRVGRPQHF	TRBV11-2	TRBJ1-5	NA	TRBD1
TGTGCCTGGAGTGTACAGGGGAACACTGAAGCTTTCTTT	CAWSVQGNTEAFF	TRBV30	TRBJ1-1	NA	NA
TGCAGCGTGGCTGGACTAGCGGGAATCTTTAATGGCAATGAGCAGTTCTTC	CSVAGLAGIFNGNEQFF	TRBV29-1	TRBJ2-1	NA	TRBD2
TGCGCCAGCAGCCACCTTTACAGGGGAGAGACCCAGTACTTC	CASSHLYRGETQYF	TRBV4-3	TRBJ2-5	few	TRBD1
TGCAGTGCTAGTTCGGGACTAGCGGGAGATAGCACAGATACGCAGTATTTT	CSASSGLAGDSTDTQYF	TRBV20-1	TRBJ2-3	few	TRBD2
TGTGCCAGCAGAGCTATAGCCGGAACTACCTGGGCAAGTACCTATAATTCACCCCTCCACTTT	CASRAIAGTTWASTYNSPLHF	TRBV6-6	TRBJ1-6	NA	NA
TGTGCCAGCAATAATCTGGGAGCCCACGAGCAGTACTTC	CASNNLGAHEQYF	TRBV6-2/TRBV6-3	TRBJ2-7	NA	NA
TGCGCCAGCAGCTTGGGGCAAGAGACCCAGTACTTC	CASSLGQETQYF	TRBV5-1	TRBJ2-5	once	NA
TGCAGTGCCCCTCCCCAGGGGGTGTATAATTCACCCCTCCACTTT	CSAPPQGVYNSPLHF	TRBV20-1	TRBJ1-6	NA	TRBD1
TGTGCCAGCAGCCAGGGAGGGGGGACAAGCACACTACGGCAGTACTTC	CASSQGGGTSTLRQYF	TRBV13	TRBJ2-7	many	NA
TGTGCCAGCAGCCGAGGTTACACACACACCGGGGAGCTGTTTTTT	CASSRGYTHTGELFF	TRBV5-6	TRBJ2-2	NA	NA
TGTGCCAGCAGCCTTAGGACAGGGACAGCCTACGAGCAGTACTTC	CASSLRTGTAYEQYF	TRBV7-9	TRBJ2-7	few	TRBD1
TGCAGCACTAGTTTGTACGCTAGCGGGGGGGCCCAAGATACGCAGTATTTT	CSTSLYASGGAQDTQYF	TRBV29-1	TRBJ2-3	many	TRBD2
TGCGCCAGCAGCCCGGACAGGGGCACTGAAGCTTTCTTT	CASSPDRGTEAFF	TRBV10-1	TRBJ1-1	NA	TRBD1
TGTGCCAGCAGCTTAGGGGTGGTGCAGGGGGGAGGCGAGCAGTTCTTC	CASSLGVVQGGGEQFF	TRBV7-2	TRBJ2-1	few	NA
TGTGCGAGCAGCGGTAGCGACGAGCAGTACTTC	CASSGSDEQYF	TRBV6-6	TRBJ2-7	few	NA
TGTGCCAGCATCGACTGGACTAGCATGGTCTACGAGCAGTACTTC	CASIDWTSMVYEQYF	TRBV6-6	TRBJ2-7	many	TRBD2
TGTGCCAGCAGTTACCCAGACAGGACCTACGAGCAGTACTTC	CASSYPDRTYEQYF	TRBV28	TRBJ2-7	NA	NA
TGTGCCAGCAGCTTATCCCTCAACTACGAGCAGTACTTC	CASSLSLNYEQYF	TRBV7-2	TRBJ2-7	few	NA
TGCGCCAGCAGCTACATGTCCACCGGGGAGCTGTTTTTT	CASSYMSTGELFF	TRBV5-1	TRBJ2-2	few	NA
TGTGCCAGCAGTCACCAGGGGACAACTGAAGCTTTCTTT	CASSHQGTTEAFF	TRBV6-5	TRBJ1-1	many	NA
TGCAGTGCTAGAGATGCAGGGAAGGGGAATTCACCCCTCCACTTT	CSARDAGKGNSPLHF	TRBV20-1	TRBJ1-6	few	NA
TGCAGTGCTAGCAGGGGGCAGGAGGATTGGACTGAAGCTTTCTTT	CSASRGQEDWTEAFF	TRBV20-1	TRBJ1-1	NA	TRBD1
TGTGCCAGCAGTTATCGAGCGACAGGGTACTGGGATTCACCCCTCCACTTT	CASSYRATGYWDSPLHF	TRBV12-3/TRBV12-4	TRBJ1-6	few	TRBD1
TGTGCCAGCAGCCAAGATCGTACGCGCAGGAGGGCAGATACGCAGTATTTT	CASSQDRTRRRADTQYF	TRBV3-1	TRBJ2-3	NA	NA
TGTGCCAGCTCACGGAATGAGGATCGGGAGCTCGTTACGCAGTATTTT	CASSRNEDRELVTQYF	TRBV18	TRBJ2-3	few	NA
TGTGCCAGCAGTTTCGGTTGGTTCTCTGGGGCCAACGTCCTGACTTTC	CASSFGWFSGANVLTF	TRBV12-3/TRBV12-4	TRBJ2-6	many	NA
TGCGCCAGCAGCTGGGGACTAGCGGGGGCCTCTAGCACAGATACGCAGTATTTT	CASSWGLAGASSTDTQYF	TRBV5-1	TRBJ2-3	NA	TRBD2